The source of this T cell receptor (beta chain) is a study of cytomegalovirus exposure and HLA in healthy donors. Study-wide findings and caveats: Most sequenced TCRs were rare (though some public TCRs occurred in many donors).

A note on this clone: Its cognate antigen is unknown.

Profiled with immunoSEQ multiplex PCR; TCRdb holds only in-frame clones, not every one. The data contain about 98,000 clones, 87% of them singletons. CDR3 length: 13 amino acids. The V end was cut by 5 bases, the J end by 5 bases, with 12 bases between. From germline, CDR1 is MNHEY and CDR2 SVGAGI. The sequence was collected from a woman in her twenties or thirties in good health and CMV-seronegative. V is TRBV6-5 and J is TRBJ1-1; D may be TRBD1 (5 bases). The sample comprised PBMCs. The CDR3 sequence: CASSRTSQTEAFF. The CDR3 DNA reads TGTGCCAGCAGTCGGACAAGTCAAACTGAAGCTTTCTTT.